One and the same sample provided the 32 T cell receptor beta chains below, sequenced in a study of radiotherapy plus CTLA-4 blockade in lung cancer. Sequenced by immunoSEQ multiplex PCR; TCRdb stores in-frame clones only, minus some. The sample carries 65,000 to 100,000 clones, 75% to 90% recorded once. The sequencing used peripheral blood, collected from a patient treated with radiotherapy plus ipilimumab. The receptors were sampled from a human donor with non-small cell lung cancer who had stable disease on radiotherapy plus ipilimumab.

This clone appeared a few times. V usage is TRBV5-1 and J usage is TRBJ2-3; either TRBD1 or TRBD2 may supply D (6 bases each). The germline CDR1 and CDR2 sequences are SGHRS and YFSETQ. The CDR3 is 17 residues long. Trimming shortened V by 4 bases and J by 1 base, and 19 bases separated the two germline ends. This chain's CDR3 is CASSPAVGGRRTDTQYF. For the CDR3, the DNA is TGCGCCAGCAGCCCGGCAGTGGGGGGCCGGCGCACAGATACGCAGTATTTT.

J is TRBJ2-5 and V is TRBV5-1; 11 bases align to TRBD1. The germline CDR1 and CDR2 sequences are SGHRS and YFSETQ. Trimming cost V 4 bases and J 1 base; bases outside gene matches: 3. CDR3 length: 15 residues. Here the CDR3 DNA reads TGCGCCAGCAGCCGGACAGGGGGCCCCCAAGAGACCCAGTACTTC. Translation: CASSRTGGPQETQYF.

This clone has more than one count but fewer than ten. This chain connects TRBV7-2 to TRBJ2-7; 7 positions agree with TRBD1. In germline, CDR1 is SGHTA, CDR2 FQGNSA. The length of the CDR3 is 15 residues. V was pared by 5 bases and J by 6 bases, with 13 bases of the junction left unmatched. The CDR3 region is CASSIPPTGVVEQYF. In nucleotides, the CDR3 is TGTGCCAGCAGCATCCCACCTACAGGGGTTGTCGAGCAGTACTTC.

This clone was found a few times. J is TRBJ2-1 and V is TRBV10-1, with 8 bases matching TRBD1. The V gene's germline CDR1 is WNHNN and CDR2 SYGVQD (reference sequence). There are 16 residues in the CDR3. V shed 6 bases and J 2 bases; nucleotides not matched to a gene: 9. CDR3 in DNA: TGCGCCAGCAGCGACAGGGGCGCTACCACCTACAATGAGCAGTTCTTC. This gives the protein CASSDRGATTYNEQFF.

This clone was seen once. The genes are TRBV19 and TRBJ2-7, with D hard to call. CDR3 length: 13 residues. Between the trimmed V and J ends, which lost 6 bases and 6 bases, there was a span of 15 bases. In germline, CDR1 is LNHDA, CDR2 SQIVND (reference sequence). For the CDR3, the DNA is TGTGCCAGTAGCAAATCCCCAACACGCGAGCAGTACTTC. Translating gives CASSKSPTREQYF.

CDR3 bases: TGTGCCAGCAGCTCGACTAGCGGGAGGATCAATGAGCAGTTCTTC. It yields the protein CASSSTSGRINEQFF. This rearrangement joins TRBV11-2 to TRBJ2-1; TRBD2 matches at 13 bases. This CDR3 is built from 15 residues. V lost 4 bases and J lost 6; bases outside the gene matches: 3. Germline V gene lookup returns CDR1 SGHAT and CDR2 FQNNGV.

V usage is TRBV27 and J usage is TRBJ2-7; D possibly corresponds to TRBD1 (6 bases). V lost 6 bases and J lost 7, with 22 bases in between. Germline values: CDR1 MNHEY, CDR2 SMNVEV (reference sequence). The CDR3 is 15 residues long. CDR3 DNA sequence: TGTGCCAGCAGGATTACCGGGACAATCAGCCGGGAGCAGTACTTC. The encoded protein is CASRITGTISREQYF.

The J gene is TRBJ2-3, the V gene TRBV6-5, with D uncertain. With 5 bases removed from V and 0 bases from J, the gap between germline ends came to 12 bases. This CDR3 comprises 15 residues. CDR1 is MNHEY and CDR2 is SVGAGI in the germline V gene. The CDR3 sequence: CASSTVITSTDTQYF. The DNA for the CDR3 is TGTGCCAGCAGTACAGTCATAACTAGCACAGATACGCAGTATTTT.

V usage is TRBV28 and J usage is TRBJ1-5; no definite D call. Germline V gives CDR1 MDHEN, CDR2 SYDVKM. The CDR3 sequence is 14 residues long. V dropped 5 bases and J dropped 2 bases, with 10 bases sitting between them. CDR3 sequence reads: CASSAVMGNQPQHF. In nucleotides, the CDR3 is TGTGCCAGCAGTGCAGTAATGGGCAATCAGCCCCAGCATTTT.

The chain couples TRBV6-1 to TRBJ2-3, with D perhaps TRBD2 (6 bases). Between the trimmed V and J ends, which lost 5 bases and 0 bases, there was a span of 9 bases. The CDR3 has 14 residues. The germline V gene has CDR1 MNHNS and CDR2 SASEGT. This CDR3 reads CASSLADSTDTQYF. In DNA form, the CDR3 reads TGTGCCAGCAGTTTAGCGGATAGCACAGATACGCAGTATTTT.

This rearrangement joins TRBV7-8 to TRBJ1-5; TRBD1 matches 7 bases. The CDR3 runs to 16 residues. The V and J ends lost 4 bases and 4 bases, in that order; junction bases with no gene match: 10. The germline CDR1 and CDR2 sequences are SGHVS and FQNEAQ. CDR3 nucleotides: TGTGCCAGCAGCTCTCAGACAGGGTCGCGGAATCAGCCCCAGCATTTT. It is translated as CASSSQTGSRNQPQHF.

J is TRBJ1-1 and V is TRBV5-4; D remains ambiguous. Germline V gene sequence: CDR1 SGHNT, CDR2 YYREEE (reference sequence). The CDR3 spans 13 residues. V lost 4 bases and J 2 bases, leaving 9 bases between the germline ends. This chain's CDR3 is CASSGTPNTEAFF. CDR3 sequence (DNA): TGTGCCAGCAGCGGCACACCTAACACTGAAGCTTTCTTT.

V is TRBV23-1 and J is TRBJ2-7; TRBD1 aligns across 12 bases. TRBV23-1 is an open reading frame whose function is uncertain. J lost 6 bases, V lost 6 bases, and 21 bases had no gene match. The CDR3 sequence is 19 residues long. CDR3 in amino acids: CASSPHPGQGAARNSEQYF. The CDR3 DNA reads TGCGCCAGCAGCCCTCACCCGGGACAGGGGGCGGCTAGAAACTCCGAGCAGTACTTC.

The CDR3 bases are TGTGCCAGCAGCCAAGGAGTAGCGGGGGCAAGGAGAGATACGCAGTATTTT. Its translation: CASSQGVAGARRDTQYF. The genes are TRBV14 and TRBJ2-3; 9 positions match TRBD2. Germline values: CDR1 SGHDN, CDR2 FVKESK. J gave up 5 bases and V 1 base, and 10 bases lay outside the gene matches. This CDR3 is 17 amino acids long. Complete variable domain (other parts from reference TRBV14 and TRBJ2-3): EAGVTQFPSHSVIEKGQTVTLRCDPISGHDNLYWYRRVMGKEIKFLLHFVKESKQDESGMPNNRFLAERTGGTYSTLKVQPAELEDSGVYFCASSQGVAGARRDTQYFGPGTRLTVL.

The V gene is TRBV6-1, the J gene TRBJ2-1, with TRBD2 identical over 12 bases. Germline V gene lookup returns CDR1 MNHNS and CDR2 SASEGT. This CDR3 has 16 residues. Losses at the gene ends were 4 bases for V and 10 bases for J; bases not matched to a gene: 11. CDR3 loop: CASSAGTSGRPGEQFF. The CDR3 DNA reads as TGTGCCAGCAGTGCTGGGACTAGCGGGCGCCCGGGGGAGCAGTTCTTC.

The V call is TRBV27, the J call TRBJ2-3; maybe TRBD2 (5 bases). Germline assignment: CDR1 MNHEY and CDR2 SMNVEV (reference sequence). This CDR3 has 14 residues. The V end was cut by 3 bases, the J end by 2 bases, with 9 bases between. The CDR3 nucleotides read TGTGCCAGCAGTTTTAACCTAGCCACAGATACGCAGTATTTT. This codes for CASSFNLATDTQYF.

This chain connects TRBV4-1 to TRBJ1-5, with D possibly being TRBD1 (6 bases). This CDR3 is 14 amino acids long. V was clipped by 5 bases and J by 2 bases, with 10 bases between them. Germline CDR1 reads MGHRA; CDR2 reads YSYEKL. The CDR3 DNA follows: TGCGCCAGCAGCTCGGGACAAGGCAATCAGCCCCAGCATTTT. The encoded protein is CASSSGQGNQPQHF.

The rearrangement uses TRBV11-1 and TRBJ2-7; tentatively, D is TRBD1 or TRBD2 (6 bases each). The germline CDR1 and CDR2 sequences are SGHAT and FQDESV (reference sequence). CDR3 size: 15 residues. V lost 6 bases to trimming and J lost 3 bases, with 18 bases between them. The CDR3: CASSRRDTGNYEQYF. CDR3 bases: TGTGCCAGCAGTAGGCGGGACACGGGTAACTACGAGCAGTACTTC.

The CDR3 DNA is TGTGCCAGCAGTTTAGGGGGTAGAGTGAACACTGAAGCTTTCTTT. It translates to CASSLGGRVNTEAFF. The rearrangement links TRBV28 to TRBJ1-1, with D perhaps TRBD1 (5 bases). This CDR3 spans 15 amino acids. The germline V and J ends were trimmed by 2 bases and 0 bases, with 10 bases remaining between them. The germline CDR1 and CDR2 sequences are MDHEN and SYDVKM.

CDR3 region: CAWSTGPSNEKLFF. CDR3 DNA sequence: TGTGCCTGGTCCACGGGACCTTCTAATGAAAAACTGTTTTTT. V and J are TRBV30 and TRBJ1-4, with TRBD1 as a possible D gene (5 bases). The germline gives CDR1 GTSNPN, CDR2 SVGIG (reference sequence). The CDR3 loop spans 14 amino acids. Trimming removed 5 bases at V and 3 bases at J, with 13 bases between. Based on the CDR3 plus reference TRBV30 and TRBJ1-4, the full variable domain is SQTIHQWPATLVQPVGSPLSLECTVEGTSNPNLYWYRQAAGRGLQLLFYSVGIGQISSEVPQNLSASRPQDRQFILSSKKLLLSDSGFYLCAWSTGPSNEKLFFGSGTQLSVL.

The chain couples TRBV25-1 to TRBJ2-7; tentatively, D is TRBD1 or TRBD2 (5 bases each). Germline V lookup: CDR1 MGHDK, CDR2 SYGVNS. The germline V and J ends were trimmed by 4 bases and 0 bases, with 10 bases remaining between them. The CDR3 spans 14 residues. CDR3 amino acids: CASSGGRDSYEQYF. In DNA form, the CDR3 reads TGTGCCAGCAGTGGGGGACGGGACTCCTACGAGCAGTACTTC.

The chain uses TRBV7-8 and TRBJ2-1; D unresolved. Trimming shortened V by 4 bases and J by 9 bases, and 19 bases separated the two germline ends. This CDR3 is 15 amino acids long. CDR1 and CDR2 from the germline V gene are SGHVS and FQNEAQ. CDR3 in DNA: TGTGCCAGCAGCTCGGAAGGGCCCTTGATCCTTGAGCAGTTCTTC. Translating it yields CASSSEGPLILEQFF.

The chain employs TRBV19 and TRBJ1-4; 9 bases are a match to TRBD1. There are 15 residues in the CDR3. J was trimmed by 3 bases and V by 8 bases; bases with no gene match: 7. Germline V gene data show CDR1 as LNHDA and CDR2 as SQIVND (reference sequence). CDR3 sequence: CASGRTGAANEKLFF. The CDR3 DNA reads TGTGCCAGTGGGCGGACAGGGGCCGCTAATGAAAAACTGTTTTTT. Full variable domain (outside the CDR3, taken from reference TRBV19 and TRBJ1-4): DGGITQSPKYLFRKEGQNVTLSCEQNLNHDAMYWYRQDPGQGLRLIYYSQIVNDFQKGDIAEGYSVSREKKESFPLTVTSAQKNPTAFYLCASGRTGAANEKLFFGSGTQLSVL.

CDR3 DNA sequence: TGTGCCAGCAGCCAAGGCGGGGGTGGCACTGAAGCTTTCTTT. Protein: CASSQGGGGTEAFF. This chain links TRBV7-9 with TRBJ1-1, with a tentative D call TRBD1 (5 bases). This CDR3 contains 14 residues. The V gene lost 5 bases and the J gene lost 4 bases, with 14 bases spanning the gap. CDR1 and CDR2 (germline): SEHNR, FQNEAQ (reference sequence).

This clone appeared once. The gene calls are TRBV27 and TRBJ2-4; possibly TRBD2 for D (6 bases). There are 11 residues in the CDR3. Germline lookup yields CDR1 MNHEY and CDR2 SMNVEV (reference sequence). Trimming cost V 4 bases and J 11 bases, with 9 bases left between them. The CDR3 region has the DNA TGTGCCAGCAGTTCTGGAGGGGTTCAGTACTTC. Translated: CASSSGGVQYF.

The rearrangement uses TRBV9 and TRBJ2-2, with TRBD1 identical over 11 bases. Germline CDR1 is SGDLS and CDR2 is YYNGEE. The CDR3 is made up of 17 amino acids. J lost 4 bases, V lost 3 bases, and 8 bases had no gene match. The CDR3 reads CASSAPRDRGSTGELFF. In DNA form, the CDR3 reads TGTGCCAGCAGCGCACCCCGGGACAGGGGGTCCACCGGGGAGCTGTTTTTT. Full variable domain (rest looked up from reference TRBV9 and TRBJ2-2): DSGVTQTPKHLITATGQRVTLRCSPRSGDLSVYWYQQSLDQGLQFLIQYYNGEERAKGNILERFSAQQFPDLHSELNLSSLELGDSALYFCASSAPRDRGSTGELFFGEGSRLTVL.

V and J are TRBV19 and TRBJ1-4; the D is unclear. Trimming took off 1 base at V and 5 bases at J, with 5 bases between the two ends. This CDR3 comprises 13 residues. The germline CDR1 and CDR2 sequences are LNHDA and SQIVND (reference sequence). CDR3 in DNA: TGTGCCAGTAGTATAGTCAAGAATGAAAAACTGTTTTTT. It is translated as CASSIVKNEKLFF.

The gene calls are TRBV10-1 and TRBJ2-3; 8 bases match TRBD2. The CDR3 has 16 amino acids. Germline lookup yields CDR1 WNHNN and CDR2 SYGVQD (reference sequence). V was pared by 0 bases and J by 1 base, with 3 bases of the junction left unmatched. Here the CDR3 reads CASSESGAGGTDTQYF. The CDR3 DNA is TGCGCCAGCAGTGAGTCGGGAGCGGGAGGCACAGATACGCAGTATTTT.

V gene TRBV27 combines with J gene TRBJ1-6, with D possibly being TRBD1 (6 bases). Per the germline V gene, CDR1 is MNHEY and CDR2 is SMNVEV (reference sequence). V was cut by 3 bases and J by 8 bases, with 14 bases left in between. CDR3 length: 15 amino acids. CDR3 sequence reads: CASSLRGQSDSPLHF. CDR3 bases: TGTGCCAGCAGTTTGCGCGGACAGTCGGATTCACCCCTCCACTTT.

This clone was counted between two and nine times. The chain has TRBV6-5 and TRBJ2-7; D call uncertain. V gave up 6 bases and J gave up 2 bases, with 14 bases separating them. The CDR3 is 14 amino acids. Germline CDR1 MNHEY, CDR2 SVGAGI. CDR3 sequence reads: CASRANVPPYEQYF. Written as DNA, the CDR3 is TGTGCCAGCAGAGCCAATGTACCCCCCTACGAGCAGTACTTC.

The rearrangement joins TRBV5-6 to TRBJ1-2; 7 nucleotides align to TRBD1. V shed 7 bases and J 8 bases; nucleotides not matched to a gene: 14. The CDR3 is made up of 14 amino acids. Per the germline V gene, CDR1 is SGHDT and CDR2 is YYEEEE. CDR3 amino acids: CASHQGDPRGGYTF. The DNA of the CDR3 is TGTGCCAGCCATCAGGGGGATCCACGAGGAGGCTACACCTTC.

V gene TRBV7-8 combines with J gene TRBJ1-3, with a possible D match to TRBD1 (5 bases). V was cut by 3 bases and J by 0 bases, with 18 bases left in between. Germline V gene data show CDR1 as SGHVS and CDR2 as FQNEAQ. The length of the CDR3 is 18 residues. This chain's CDR3 is CASSFGLGTSNSGNTIYF. The DNA of the CDR3 is TGTGCCAGCAGCTTCGGCTTAGGGACCTCCAACTCTGGAAACACCATATATTTT.